The entry that follows covers one TCR beta chain sequence. Antigen: not known. V shed 2 bases and J shed 4 bases, with 8 bases lying between them. This CDR3 comprises 13 residues. Germline assignment: CDR1 SNHLY and CDR2 FYNNEI. The entry originates in a study of STAT3 mutations in large granular lymphocyte leukemia. The overall study: Roughly half the longitudinally sequenced T-LGLL patients had canonical STAT3 mutations.

Overall study results and limits: Every T-LGLL patient had at least one immunodominant TCRbeta clonotype. In several patients, dominant TCR clone burden exceeded STAT3 mutant burden.

The repertoire was sequenced with immunoSEQ multiplex PCR; TCRdb's copy has only in-frame clones and lacks some. The sample comprises some 5,800 clones, 77% of which are singletons, and over 65% rests with the top ten. The sequencing sample was made of peripheral blood mononuclear cells. The V and J genes are TRBV2 and TRBJ2-5, with unresolved D. The TCR originated in a man in his forties with T-cell large granular lymphocyte leukemia. Some clones in this sample may be carry-over from other donors' samples. As DNA, the CDR3 is TGTGCCAGCAGTGAACAAAACAGAGAGACCCAGTACTTC. Translation: CASSEQNRETQYF. Using reference TRBV2 and TRBJ2-5 for the parts outside the CDR3, the full variable domain is EPEVTQTPSHQVTQMGQEVILRCVPISNHLYFYWYRQILGQKVEFLVSFYNNEISEKSEIFDDQFSVERPDGSNFTLKIRSTKLEDSAMYFCASSEQNRETQYFGPGTRLLVL.